One and the same sample provided the 20 T cell receptor beta chains below, sequenced in a study of early T cells in non-severe SARS-CoV-2 infection. TCRdb ran MiXCR on the 5' RACE reads and lists one entry per CDR3 protein. Of about 61,000 distinct CDR3 sequences listed, around 12% are singletons. Here the sequenced sample was whole blood, taken at baseline. Receptor source: an adult who was a healthcare worker with PCR-confirmed SARS-CoV-2 infection or an uninfected control (not recorded which). The donor label of this sample is uncertain.

This clonotype was seen a few times. The chain employs TRBV29-1 and TRBJ2-2, with D possibly matching TRBD1 (6 bases). Between the trimmed V and J ends, which lost 0 bases and 4 bases, there was a span of 12 bases. CDR1 and CDR2 (germline): SQVTM, ANQGSEA. This CDR3 has 15 amino acids. CDR3 bases: TGCAGCGTTGAAGACGGGACATCGCGCACCGGGGAGCTGTTTTTT. It codes for CSVEDGTSRTGELFF.

Many counts were recorded for this clonotype. V gene TRBV6-5 combines with J gene TRBJ1-1; 7 positions match TRBD1. Germline V gives CDR1 MNHEY, CDR2 SVGAGI. Germline trimming cut 5 bases from V and 5 bases from J; bases unmatched to any gene: 5. CDR3 length: 13 residues. This CDR3 is CASSGGGGTEAFF. CDR3 nucleotides: TGTGCCAGCAGTGGAGGGGGCGGAACTGAAGCTTTCTTT.

The V gene is TRBV19, the J gene TRBJ2-2; D unclear. Trimming removed 3 bases from V and 1 base from J, with 6 bases in between. CDR3 size: 14 residues. CDR1 and CDR2 (germline): LNHDA, SQIVND (reference sequence). The CDR3 region has the DNA TGTGCCAGTAGTATTACAGTGAACACCGGGGAGCTGTTTTTT. It yields the protein CASSITVNTGELFF.

This clonotype was found many times. CDR3 nucleotide sequence: TGTGCCAGCAGTTTAAGGACAAGTCGAGAGACCCAGTACTTC. This encodes CASSLRTSRETQYF. This sequence joins TRBV12-3 or TRBV12-4 and TRBJ2-5, with D maybe TRBD1 (5 bases). Trimming pared 2 bases from V and 4 bases from J, leaving 11 bases between. The CDR3 sequence is 14 residues long.

The gene calls are TRBV14 and TRBJ2-6; D gene uncertain. Germline-derived CDR1 and CDR2 are SGHDN and FVKESK. The CDR3 length is 18 residues. V shed 1 base and J shed 0 bases, with 13 bases lying between them. The CDR3 region has the DNA TGTGCCAGCAGCCAAGTGTCTTTTCATGGCTCTGGGGCCAACGTCCTGACTTTC. Translated: CASSQVSFHGSGANVLTF.

Ten or more counts support this clonotype. This sequence joins TRBV6-1 and TRBJ1-1; 10 bases are shared with TRBD1. Germline V lookup: CDR1 MNHNS, CDR2 SASEGT. The CDR3 spans 14 residues. Trimming cost V 0 bases and J 8 bases; bases outside gene matches: 3. The CDR3 loop is CASSEAPDRGEAFF. In DNA, the CDR3 is TGTGCCAGCAGTGAAGCACCGGACAGGGGGGAAGCTTTCTTT.

This clonotype occurred many times. This chain connects TRBV4-1 to TRBJ2-7; D gene uncertain. The V and J ends lost 0 bases and 6 bases respectively, with 9 bases between them. CDR1 is MGHRA and CDR2 is YSYEKL in the germline V gene. CDR3 length: 13 amino acids. The CDR3: CASSQDLYSEQYV. CDR3 coding DNA: TGCGCCAGCAGCCAAGATTTATACAGCGAGCAGTACGTC.

This clonotype was seen many times. The V call is TRBV7-6, the J call TRBJ1-1; no reliable D call. V was cut by 4 bases and J by 2 bases, with 14 bases left in between. Germline V CDR1 and CDR2: SGHVS, FNYEAQ. The CDR3 totals 15 residues. The CDR3 protein is CASSSTGHRNTEAFF. CDR3 DNA sequence: TGTGCCAGCAGCTCCACCGGGCATAGAAACACTGAAGCTTTCTTT.

This clonotype turned up a few times. This sequence joins TRBV20-1 and TRBJ2-3; D is unclear. Deletions cut 6 bases from V and 7 bases from J, with 23 bases between. Per the germline V gene, CDR1 is DFQATT and CDR2 is SNEGSKA (reference sequence). The CDR3 consists of 15 residues. CDR3 residues: CSALTRLARVNTQYF. CDR3 nucleotides: TGCAGTGCCCTAACCCGACTGGCTCGCGTGAATACGCAGTATTTT.

The V gene is TRBV10-1, the J gene TRBJ2-3; TRBD1 is a possible D gene (6 bases). The V gene lost 0 bases and the J gene lost 9 bases, with 7 bases spanning the gap. The CDR3 is made up of 12 amino acids. In germline, CDR1 is WNHNN, CDR2 SYGVQD (reference sequence). The CDR3 DNA reads TGCGCCAGCAGTGAGTCGCAGGGGACGCAGTATTTT. Protein product: CASSESQGTQYF.

The J gene is TRBJ1-4, the V gene TRBV9, with 8 bases aligning to TRBD1. V was clipped by 1 base and J by 8 bases; unmatched bases: 10. CDR1 and CDR2 (germline): SGDLS, YYNGEE. CDR3 length equals 16 residues. The CDR3 here is CASSVSPDRVGEKLFF. Here the CDR3 DNA reads TGTGCCAGCAGCGTATCCCCGGACAGGGTCGGAGAAAAACTGTTTTTT.

This clonotype has just a few counts. The V call is TRBV18, the J call TRBJ2-3, with TRBD2 as a possible D gene (6 bases). CDR3 size: 17 residues. The germline gives CDR1 KGHSH, CDR2 LQKENI. With 3 bases removed from V and 2 bases from J, the gap between germline ends came to 18 bases. The CDR3 protein is CASSPLVGSGDTDTQYF. In DNA, the CDR3 is TGTGCCAGCTCACCTCTTGTCGGTAGCGGAGACACAGATACGCAGTATTTT.

CDR3 nucleotides: TGTGCCAGCAGCTTAGCAAGGGACCGGCGGGGCCATTTGGGAGAGCAGTACGTC. It specifies CASSLARDRRGHLGEQYV. The chain carries TRBV7-2 and TRBJ2-7; TRBD2 might be the D (6 bases). V gave up 0 bases and J gave up 7 bases, with 25 bases separating them. Germline V gene sequence: CDR1 SGHTA, CDR2 FQGNSA. CDR3 size: 18 residues.

There are a few counts of this clonotype. The gene calls are TRBV20-1 and TRBJ1-4; possibly TRBD1 for D (5 bases). Germline loops: CDR1 DFQATT, CDR2 SNEGSKA (reference sequence). This CDR3 region has 17 residues. V lost 3 bases and J 10 bases, leaving 27 bases between the germline ends. CDR3 coding DNA: TGCAGTGCTAGCAGAGGTTCGGCGGCCAGGGCACTTTCAAAACTGTTTTTT. Encoded protein: CSASRGSAARALSKLFF.

This CDR3 is CASSLRDKADTQYF. The CDR3 region has the DNA TGTGCCAGCTCCCTCCGGGACAAAGCAGATACGCAGTATTTT. The chain links TRBV18 to TRBJ2-3; TRBD1 is a possible D gene (6 bases). Trimming left V 6 bases short and J 4 bases short, with 14 bases between. Germline CDR1 reads KGHSH; CDR2 reads LQKENI. This CDR3 contains 14 residues.

There are many counts of this clonotype. The chain uses TRBV20-1 and TRBJ2-3; perhaps D is TRBD1 or TRBD2 (6 bases each). Germline CDR1 and CDR2: DFQATT and SNEGSKA (reference sequence). The CDR3 loop spans 14 amino acids. Deletions cut 7 bases from V and 1 base from J, with 15 bases between. The chain's CDR3 is CSDEGGLGTDTQYF. CDR3 nucleotides: TGCAGTGACGAGGGGGGCCTCGGCACAGATACGCAGTATTTT.

This clonotype was detected only a few times. The chain carries TRBV20-1 and TRBJ2-7, with TRBD1 matching 9 bases. The V gene end was trimmed by 6 bases and the J gene end by 2 bases; junction bases not matched to a gene: 8. The CDR3 length is 14 residues. Germline-derived CDR1 and CDR2 are DFQATT and SNEGSKA (reference sequence). Here the CDR3 DNA reads TGCAGTGCAATAGGCGGGACAGGGCCCTACGAGCAGTACGTC. It translates to CSAIGGTGPYEQYV.

Regarding this clonotype: At one end, the junction sequence differs from germline, possibly due to a read error. The chain couples TRBV7-9 to TRBJ1-1; D might be TRBD1 (5 bases). The germline V gene encodes CDR1 SEHNR and CDR2 FQNEAQ (reference sequence). The CDR3 contains 12 residues. The CDR3 DNA reads as TGTGCCGGCAGCTCCGACAGTCAGAAAGCTTTCTTT. It yields the protein CAGSSDSQKAFF. The full variable domain, completed using reference TRBV7-9 and TRBJ1-1, is DTGVSQNPRHKITKRGQNVTFRCDPISEHNRLYWYRQTLGQGPEFLTYFQNEAQLEKSRLLSDRFSAERPKGSFSTLEIQRTEQGDSAMYLCAGSSDSQKAFFGQGTRLTVV.

This clonotype was observed a few times. This chain uses TRBV4-2 with TRBJ2-1; 11 bases are shared with TRBD2. The germline V gene encodes CDR1 LGHNA and CDR2 YNFKEQ. The junction had 2 bases not matched to a gene; V was cut back by 0 bases and J by 4 bases. This CDR3 spans 16 amino acids. CDR3 region: CASSQDLAGGYNEQFF. For the CDR3, the DNA is TGTGCCAGCAGCCAAGATCTAGCGGGGGGATACAATGAGCAGTTCTTC.

The gene calls are TRBV11-2 and TRBJ1-6, with 11 nucleotides matching TRBD1. J lost 10 bases, V lost 6 bases, and 14 bases had no gene match. This CDR3 is 17 amino acids long. The germline V gene encodes CDR1 SGHAT and CDR2 FQNNGV. As DNA, the CDR3 is TGTGCCAGCAGTTTGTGGACAGGGGGCTCGACGGTATCACCCCTCCACTTT. The encoded protein is CASSLWTGGSTVSPLHF.